This is a list of T cell receptor beta chains from one sample in a study of CD8 T cells in Susac syndrome. TCRdb recomputed calls from the immunoSEQ multiplex PCR reads with MiXCR, one row per CDR3 protein. Among tens of thousands of distinct CDR3 sequences listed, 93% were seen once. The sequenced sample consisted of CD8+ T cells from PBMCs. Receptors originate from a human donor in good health. Both conserved end residues are part of each CDR3. The D gene is left open where the match is weak. Not all rows give a size; the values are once, few, many and, for expanded clones, a class.

cdr3_nt: TGTGCCACCAGTGAACCAGGCTTCGGGGAGCTGTTTTTT
cdr3_aa: CATSEPGFGELFF
d_call: -
v_call: TRBV24-1
j_call: TRBJ2-2
clone_size: -

cdr3_nt: TGTGCCAGCAGCCTGGGAGTCCCAGATACGCAGTATTTT
cdr3_aa: CASSLGVPDTQYF
d_call: -
v_call: TRBV7-9
j_call: TRBJ2-3
clone_size: -

cdr3_nt: TGCAGCGTTTTGAGCGACTCGGCTGGGCAGTTCTTC
cdr3_aa: CSVLSDSAGQFF
d_call: -
v_call: TRBV29-1
j_call: TRBJ2-1
clone_size: -

cdr3_nt: TGTGCCAGCAACAGGGATATGGTGAACACTGAAGCTTTCTTT
cdr3_aa: CASNRDMVNTEAFF
d_call: -
v_call: TRBV28
j_call: TRBJ1-1
clone_size: -

cdr3_nt: TGTGCCAGCAGCCCCGGGACTTTATCCACAGATACGCAGTATTTT
cdr3_aa: CASSPGTLSTDTQYF
d_call: -
v_call: TRBV27
j_call: TRBJ2-3
clone_size: -

cdr3_nt: TGCAGCGCTCTTTCCTTATACGAGCAGTACTTC
cdr3_aa: CSALSLYEQYF
d_call: -
v_call: TRBV29-1
j_call: TRBJ2-7
clone_size: few

cdr3_nt: TGTGCCAGCAGCTTTGGAGGGCTAGCGGGAGGCTGGGCCTACGAGCAGTACTTC
cdr3_aa: CASSFGGLAGGWAYEQYF
d_call: TRBD2
v_call: TRBV5-4
j_call: TRBJ2-7
clone_size: -

cdr3_nt: TGCAGCGTTGAAAGGGACAACACCTACGAGCAGTACTTC
cdr3_aa: CSVERDNTYEQYF
d_call: -
v_call: TRBV29-1
j_call: TRBJ2-7
clone_size: -

cdr3_nt: TGTGCCACCAGCGGGGGACTAGCGGGAGGGCCAGAGACCCAGTACTTC
cdr3_aa: CATSGGLAGGPETQYF
d_call: TRBD2
v_call: TRBV15
j_call: TRBJ2-5
clone_size: few

cdr3_nt: TGTGCCAGTAGTATTGGACAGGGAGGTACTGAAGCTTTCTTT
cdr3_aa: CASSIGQGGTEAFF
d_call: TRBD1
v_call: TRBV19
j_call: TRBJ1-1
clone_size: -

cdr3_nt: TGCAGCGTTGTTTTGCGGGAGGCCTCCTACGAGCAGTACTTC
cdr3_aa: CSVVLREASYEQYF
d_call: TRBD2
v_call: TRBV29-1
j_call: TRBJ2-7
clone_size: -

cdr3_nt: TGCAGTGCAGATGACCGAGCGGGAGGGGAGACCCAGTACTTC
cdr3_aa: CSADDRAGGETQYF
d_call: TRBD2
v_call: TRBV20-1
j_call: TRBJ2-5
clone_size: once

cdr3_nt: TGTGCCAGCAGTCCCCCGCAGTATTTT
cdr3_aa: CASSPPQYF
d_call: -
v_call: TRBV2
j_call: TRBJ2-3
clone_size: few

cdr3_nt: TGTGCCAGCAGCTTAGTGGCAGGCGACGAGCAGTACTTC
cdr3_aa: CASSLVAGDEQYF
d_call: -
v_call: TRBV7-9
j_call: TRBJ2-7
clone_size: few

cdr3_nt: TGTGCCAGCACCTCCTATAGCGGGAGGGTAGATACGCAGTATTTT
cdr3_aa: CASTSYSGRVDTQYF
d_call: TRBD2
v_call: TRBV7-9
j_call: TRBJ2-3
clone_size: once

cdr3_nt: TGTGCCAGCAGCCACGGGGGGGCAGACACAGATACGCAGTATTTT
cdr3_aa: CASSHGGADTDTQYF
d_call: TRBD2
v_call: TRBV4-2
j_call: TRBJ2-3
clone_size: -

cdr3_nt: TGTGCCAGCAGTTGGGGTATAGGAGAGACCCAGTACTTC
cdr3_aa: CASSWGIGETQYF
d_call: -
v_call: TRBV28
j_call: TRBJ2-5
clone_size: -

cdr3_nt: TGTGCCAGCAGTTCAGGACAGGGGTACGAGCAGTACTTC
cdr3_aa: CASSSGQGYEQYF
d_call: TRBD1
v_call: TRBV27
j_call: TRBJ2-7
clone_size: -